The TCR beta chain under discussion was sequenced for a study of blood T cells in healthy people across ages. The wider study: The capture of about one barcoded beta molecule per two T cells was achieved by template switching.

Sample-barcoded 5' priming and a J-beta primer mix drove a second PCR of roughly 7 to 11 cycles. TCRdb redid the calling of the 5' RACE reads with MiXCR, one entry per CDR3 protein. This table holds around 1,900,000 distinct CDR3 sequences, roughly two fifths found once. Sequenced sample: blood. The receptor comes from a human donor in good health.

This chain's CDR3 is CASSQEGQFYSPLHF. As DNA, the CDR3 is TGCGCCAGCAGCCAAGAGGGACAGTTCTATTCACCCCTCCACTTT. This sequence joins TRBV4-1 and TRBJ1-6; TRBD1 matches 7 bases. The CDR3 runs to 15 residues. V was clipped by 0 bases and J by 8 bases; unmatched bases: 4. Germline V gene sequence: CDR1 MGHRA, CDR2 YSYEKL.